This entry concerns a single TCR beta chain. Its antigen target is currently unknown. Base qualities are missing; no much larger clone stands one base away. The CDR3 regions of human TCRbeta chains were analyzed by immunosequencing. Concerning the study's data processing: TCRs in the repertoires were compared against a reference library of SARS-CoV-2-specific TCRs that had been generated with the MIRA antigen-specificity platform. Breadth was defined as the fraction of unique TCRs that were SARS-CoV-2-associated. Depth was defined as the fraction of total T cells that were SARS-CoV-2-associated. Using the MIRA data, each spike-specific TCR was assigned both to the spike region to which the TCR was reactive and to a CD4 or CD8 class. Log10-transformed breadth and depth values were compared by one-way ANOVA with Sidak's multiple comparisons tests. Drawn from immuneACCESS, this table holds only the in-frame rearrangements with V and J called that TCRdb kept. Clones are partly lost; checked studies trace under half to an unresolved V gene and leave the rest unexplained. V, J and clone size reflect that table, while D and trimming were determined from the DNA. Here the sample has approximately 130,000 clones; about 88% occur a single time. The ten largest account for 2.5% to 3.5% of the sample.

Taken with the paper, the label for time point translates to: about 28 days (+/-7) after the second vaccine dose. Because spike-specific TCR depth and breadth did not differ between the two schedules, AZD1222 recipients who got a second dose at roughly 4 weeks were pooled with those who got a second dose at roughly 12 weeks. Samples from vaccinated people were obtained from the UK trials COV001 and COV002, which included a single-blind randomized controlled phase 2/3 trial of AZD1222 (ChAdOx1 nCoV-19) in healthy adults. For TCRbeta chain sequencing, PBMC samples from trial participants were taken at day 0 and at day 28 after the second dose. Per the germline V gene, SGHTA is the CDR1 and FQGNSA is the CDR2. Taken from cysteine to phenylalanine, the CDR3 has 15 residues. CDR3 DNA is the only sequence kept; it has 45 bases, read in frame from the first base. V has 5 bases trimmed and J has 5 bases trimmed; junction bases matching no gene number 5.

This specimen comes from a study of T cell responses to AZD1222 COVID-19 vaccine (dated by TCRdb to about 2021). With respect to the entire study: A total of under 250 trial participants underwent TCR sequencing, of whom about 210 had received two doses of AZD1222 and some 25 had received two doses of the MenACWY control vaccine. Trial participants were enrolled into age subgroups of 18-55, 56-69 and 70-plus years, which contained about 150, 28 and 57 TCR-sequenced participants, respectively.

What the authors observed across the whole study: Conclusions about previously exposed vaccinees are limited because only five to seven AZD1222 recipients were SARS-CoV-2 seropositive at baseline. The 56-69-year group was small, and its depth increase did not reach significance, likely because of low power. Participants were mostly white British and included more females than males, and it was suggested by the authors that clonal diversity may have been underestimated. Vaccine-associated CD4 TCRs spanned the whole spike protein, with dominant responses in regions 160-218 and 743-854. Spike-specific TCR breadth and depth rose significantly after two AZD1222 doses compared with day 0 and with MenACWY recipients. No day 14 peak-response samples were available, so repertoires were characterized only after the peak T cell response. Nearly half of unique spike-specific TCRs reportedly recognized epitopes outside regions mutated in the B.1.351 and B.1.1.7 variants.

This sample comprised peripheral blood, obtained 28 days after the second AZD1222 dose. Rearrangement joined TRBV7-2 to TRBJ2-7; TRBD2 agrees with 14 junctional bases. This clonotype originated in an adult who received the AZD1222 COVID-19 vaccine. For the CDR3, the sequence is CASSRTSGGPHEQYF. The DNA is as follows: TGTGCCAGCAGCCGGACTAGCGGGGGGCCCCACGAGCAGTACTTC.